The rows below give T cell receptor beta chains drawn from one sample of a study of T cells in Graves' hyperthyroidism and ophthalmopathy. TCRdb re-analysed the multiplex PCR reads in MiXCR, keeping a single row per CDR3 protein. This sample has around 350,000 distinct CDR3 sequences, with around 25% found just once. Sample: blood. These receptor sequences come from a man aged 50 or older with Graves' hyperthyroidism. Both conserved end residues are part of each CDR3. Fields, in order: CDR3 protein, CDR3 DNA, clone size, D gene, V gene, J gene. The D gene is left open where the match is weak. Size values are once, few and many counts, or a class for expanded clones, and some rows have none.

CSAGTGGGNTIYF,TGCAGTGCTGGGACCGGAGGAGGAAACACCATATATTTT,NA,NA,TRBV20-1,TRBJ1-3
CASSDLPFPYGYTF,TGTGCCAGCAGTGATTTACCATTTCCCTATGGCTACACCTTC,NA,NA,TRBV6-1,TRBJ1-2
CASSQDGAGDETQYF,TGTGCCAGCAGCCAAGATGGAGCGGGAGATGAGACCCAGTACTTC,many,TRBD2,TRBV3-1,TRBJ2-5
CASRRGREGVGNEQFF,TGTGCCAGCCGCCGGGGACGGGAGGGAGTTGGAAATGAGCAGTTCTTC,many,TRBD2,TRBV7-2,TRBJ2-1
CASSSLAGSSTDTQYF,TGTGCCAGCAGTTCACTAGCGGGATCTAGCACAGATACGCAGTATTTT,many,TRBD2,TRBV28,TRBJ2-3
CASSLAVGAGTEAFF,TGTGCCAGCAGTTTAGCCGTGGGCGCGGGCACTGAAGCTTTCTTT,many,NA,TRBV12-3/TRBV12-4,TRBJ1-1
CASGLVRGWNGYTF,TGTGCTAGTGGTTTGGTACGGGGCTGGAATGGCTACACCTTC,NA,NA,TRBV12-5,TRBJ1-2
CASSLIRDYNEQFF,TGTGCCAGCAGCTTAATACGGGACTACAATGAGCAGTTCTTC,NA,NA,TRBV7-3,TRBJ2-1
CAISEEQGFSPLHF,TGTGCCATCAGTGAGGAACAGGGGTTTTCACCCCTCCACTTT,few,TRBD1,TRBV10-3,TRBJ1-6
CASSYSSGSYEQYF,TGTGCCAGCAGTTACTCCTCCGGGAGCTACGAGCAGTACTTC,NA,NA,TRBV6-5,TRBJ2-7
CSVERGRGTYEQYF,TGCAGCGTTGAAAGGGGGCGCGGGACCTACGAGCAGTACTTC,few,NA,TRBV29-1,TRBJ2-7
CASSYLGDTDTQYF,TGTGCCAGCAGTTACCTTGGGGACACAGATACGCAGTATTTT,NA,NA,TRBV6-6,TRBJ2-3
CSVMGGSEAFF,TGCAGCGTTATGGGAGGGAGTGAAGCTTTCTTT,few,NA,TRBV29-1,TRBJ1-1
CASTPGGIKETQYF,TGTGCCAGCACTCCAGGAGGCATTAAAGAGACCCAGTACTTC,few,NA,TRBV19,TRBJ2-5
CASTRPDTPVNEQFF,TGTGCCAGCACCCGGCCGGACACCCCAGTCAATGAGCAGTTCTTC,NA,NA,TRBV12-3/TRBV12-4,TRBJ2-1
CASSSGQGLLQETQYF,TGTGCCAGCAGTTCCGGACAGGGGCTATTACAAGAGACCCAGTACTTC,many,TRBD1,TRBV5-8,TRBJ2-5
CASSRDSYTDTQYF,TGTGCCAGTAGTAGGGACAGTTACACAGATACGCAGTATTTT,NA,TRBD1,TRBV19,TRBJ2-3
CASSPLSAGSYNEQFF,TGTGCCAGCTCACCACTTTCAGCGGGATCCTACAATGAGCAGTTCTTC,many,TRBD2,TRBV18,TRBJ2-1
CAISEGGGPSSYEQYF,TGTGCCATCAGTGAGGGGGGCGGCCCAAGCTCCTACGAGCAGTACTTC,NA,NA,TRBV10-3,TRBJ2-7
CASSLVWTETTEAFF,TGTGCCAGCAGCTTGGTGTGGACAGAGACCACTGAAGCTTTCTTT,NA,NA,TRBV28,TRBJ1-1
CSAREILGGPLGTQYF,TGCAGTGCTAGAGAAATTCTGGGGGGTCCTTTGGGTACGCAGTATTTT,few,NA,TRBV20-1,TRBJ2-3
CAWRGGPKVLDTQYF,TGTGCCTGGAGGGGAGGCCCCAAAGTTTTAGATACGCAGTATTTT,NA,NA,TRBV30,TRBJ2-3
CSAGTMAGAVNTEAFF,TGCAGTGCGGGGACGATGGCAGGAGCCGTGAACACTGAAGCTTTCTTT,NA,NA,TRBV20-1,TRBJ1-1
CAWSDQGVFSTDTQYF,TGTGCCTGGAGTGATCAGGGGGTATTCAGCACAGATACGCAGTATTTT,NA,TRBD1,TRBV30,TRBJ2-3
CASSTGTGGAQYF,TGTGCCAGCAGTACCGGGACAGGGGGTGCGCAGTACTTC,many,TRBD1,TRBV28,TRBJ2-4
CASRQGKNTGELFF,TGTGCCAGCCGACAGGGGAAGAACACCGGGGAGCTGTTTTTT,few,TRBD1,TRBV2,TRBJ2-2
CASSLTFTSENEQFF,TGTGCCAGCAGCTTAACGTTTACTAGCGAGAATGAGCAGTTCTTC,NA,TRBD2,TRBV7-3,TRBJ2-1
CASSLGTGIGGSYEQYF,TGCGCCAGCAGTCTCGGTACAGGAATAGGAGGCTCCTACGAGCAGTACTTC,NA,NA,TRBV10-2,TRBJ2-7
CASSREWGWKNIQYF,TGCGCCAGCAGCCGGGAATGGGGATGGAAAAACATTCAGTACTTC,many,NA,TRBV5-1,TRBJ2-4
CSAVEQGATKNIQYF,TGCAGTGCTGTAGAACAGGGGGCTACCAAAAACATTCAGTACTTC,few,TRBD1,TRBV20-1,TRBJ2-4
CASSTRLAEIYNEQFF,TGTGCCAGCAGTACGAGGCTAGCGGAGATTTACAATGAGCAGTTCTTC,NA,TRBD2,TRBV6-1,TRBJ2-1
CSATLRSSYNEQFF,TGCAGTGCTACCCTCAGGAGCTCCTACAATGAGCAGTTCTTC,few,NA,TRBV20-1,TRBJ2-1
CSAPSGSVNEQFF,TGCAGTGCTCCTAGCGGGAGTGTGAATGAGCAGTTCTTC,NA,TRBD2,TRBV20-1,TRBJ2-1
CSARVTGVGNTIYF,TGCAGTGCTAGAGTTACAGGGGTGGGAAACACCATATATTTT,NA,TRBD1,TRBV20-1,TRBJ1-3
CASSYDNSYNEQFF,TGTGCCAGCAGTTACGACAACTCCTACAATGAGCAGTTCTTC,NA,NA,TRBV12-3/TRBV12-4,TRBJ2-1
CSARTDDNEQFF,TGCAGTGCTAGAACGGACGACAATGAGCAGTTCTTC,NA,NA,TRBV20-1,TRBJ2-1
CASSLRGASGRIGNEQFF,TGTGCCAGCAGCTTAAGAGGGGCTAGCGGGAGAATAGGAAATGAGCAGTTCTTC,many,TRBD2,TRBV7-2,TRBJ2-1
CAISDGVGTEAFF,TGTGCCATCAGTGACGGGGTCGGCACTGAAGCTTTCTTT,few,NA,TRBV10-3,TRBJ1-1
CSVVQNTEAFF,TGCAGCGTTGTACAGAACACTGAAGCTTTCTTT,NA,NA,TRBV29-1,TRBJ1-1
CASSPRGGELFF,TGTGCCAGCAGCCCCCGTGGCGGGGAGCTGTTTTTT,NA,NA,TRBV7-2,TRBJ2-2
CASSLGVGSGSGANVLTF,TGTGCCAGCAGCTTAGGAGTGGGATCAGGGTCAGGGGCCAACGTCCTGACTTTC,many,NA,TRBV11-3,TRBJ2-6
CASSLKGQPQHF,TGTGCCAGCAGTTTAAAGGGGCAGCCCCAGCATTTT,NA,NA,TRBV28,TRBJ1-5
CASSLAWQGTQYF,TGTGCCAGCAGCTTAGCCTGGCAAGGGACCCAGTACTTC,NA,NA,TRBV11-2,TRBJ2-5
CSVPSLMAGGDYGYTF,TGCAGCGTGCCCTCGCTTATGGCAGGGGGGGACTATGGCTACACCTTC,NA,TRBD1,TRBV29-1,TRBJ1-2
CASSVRQSYEQYF,TGTGCCAGCAGTGTTAGACAGTCCTACGAGCAGTACTTC,NA,NA,TRBV2,TRBJ2-7
CASSLGGQGNVKLFF,TGCGCCAGCAGCTTGGGGGGACAGGGTAATGTAAAACTGTTTTTT,NA,TRBD1,TRBV5-1,TRBJ1-4
CASSLEFGASVNYEQYF,TGTGCCAGCAGCTTAGAATTCGGGGCGAGCGTAAACTACGAGCAGTACTTC,NA,NA,TRBV7-9,TRBJ2-7
CATARDSEAFF,TGTGCCACCGCCCGGGACAGTGAAGCTTTCTTT,NA,TRBD1,TRBV15,TRBJ1-1
CASSIEGMGGGANVLTF,TGTGCCAGTAGTATAGAGGGTATGGGTGGCGGGGCCAACGTCCTGACTTTC,NA,NA,TRBV19,TRBJ2-6